The following is a T cell receptor (beta chain) sequence with its context. What it binds is unknown. Sequencing used immunoSEQ multiplex PCR; TCRdb keeps in-frame clones, though not all of them. The profile shows 76,000 or so clones, approximately 87% of them singletons. The data derive from a study of cytotoxic CD8 clonotypes in ibrutinib-treated CLL. Study background: Patient counts were approximately 12 relapsed/refractory, more than 14 treatment-naive and roughly 18 IGHV unmutated. After a median of around 70 months, around 15 patients stayed remitted and some twelve progressed; responses had been partial in around 25 and complete in 2.

CDR3 length: 14 residues. Losses at the gene ends were 4 bases for V and 4 bases for J; bases not matched to a gene: 8. Germline loops: CDR1 SQVTM, CDR2 ANQGSEA. Study conclusions and caveats: Public clonotypes, an uncommon group, contracted or remained stable on treatment.

The TCR was taken from a human donor with chronic lymphocytic leukemia. Sequences were derived from PBMCs, sampled after 24 months of ibrutinib treatment. The J gene is TRBJ2-5, the V gene TRBV29-1; TRBD1 agrees at 8 bases. The CDR3 DNA reads as TGCAGCGTTGCGGGCAGGGGGCTCCGAGAGACCCAGTACTTC. Amino acid sequence: CSVAGRGLRETQYF. The full variable domain, with the rest looked up from reference TRBV29-1 and TRBJ2-5, is SAVISQKPSRDICQRGTSLTIQCQVDSQVTMMFWYRQQPGQSLTLIATANQGSEATYESGFVIDKFPISRPNLTFSTLTVSNMSPEDSSIYLCSVAGRGLRETQYFGPGTRLLVL.